Listed below are T cell receptor beta chains from one sample, sequenced in a study of T cell responses to AZD1222 COVID-19 vaccine. The data were produced by immunoSEQ multiplex PCR, yet TCRdb's version contains in-frame clones alone and is incomplete. The sample holds approximately 120,000 clones, around 89% seen once. The sequences come from peripheral blood, collected on day 0 of AZD1222 vaccination. These receptors were taken from an adult in good health. Both conserved end residues are part of each CDR3. Each record gives: D gene, V gene, J gene, clone size, CDR3 DNA, CDR3 protein. The D gene is left open where the match is weak. Some rows have no size entry. The others give once, few or many, or a class for an expanded clone.

d_call: -
v_call: TRBV28
j_call: TRBJ2-1
clone_size: -
cdr3_nt: TGTGCCAGCACTCCCCTCGCGGGCCCTAGCTCCTACAATGAGCAGTTCTTC
cdr3_aa: CASTPLAGPSSYNEQFF

d_call: -
v_call: TRBV27
j_call: TRBJ2-2
clone_size: -
cdr3_nt: TGTGCCAGCAGGCATACCTGGAACACCGGGGAGCTGTTTTTT
cdr3_aa: CASRHTWNTGELFF

d_call: -
v_call: TRBV7-9
j_call: TRBJ1-2
clone_size: -
cdr3_nt: TGTGCCAGCAGCTTAGATTCGGGGTACGGCTACACCTTC
cdr3_aa: CASSLDSGYGYTF

d_call: -
v_call: TRBV7-9
j_call: TRBJ1-6
clone_size: -
cdr3_nt: TGTGCCAGCAGCTTAGGAGGCACGTTCTATAATTCACCCCTCCACTTT
cdr3_aa: CASSLGGTFYNSPLHF

d_call: TRBD2
v_call: TRBV6-5
j_call: TRBJ2-1
clone_size: -
cdr3_nt: TGTGCCAGCAAGCGGGAGTTATACAATGAGCAGTTCTTC
cdr3_aa: CASKRELYNEQFF

d_call: TRBD2
v_call: TRBV5-1
j_call: TRBJ2-1
clone_size: -
cdr3_nt: TGCGCCAGCAGCCCCAGGCCACCAACTTGGACTAGCGGGGGCAATGAGCAGTTCTTC
cdr3_aa: CASSPRPPTWTSGGNEQFF

d_call: TRBD1
v_call: TRBV28
j_call: TRBJ1-5
clone_size: -
cdr3_nt: TGTGCCAGCAGCCGCCCAGGGGGCGGCAATCAGCCCCAGCATTTT
cdr3_aa: CASSRPGGGNQPQHF

d_call: -
v_call: TRBV19
j_call: TRBJ1-5
clone_size: -
cdr3_nt: TGTGCCAGTAGATTTGGGACACGGGATCAGCCCCAGCATTTT
cdr3_aa: CASRFGTRDQPQHF

d_call: -
v_call: TRBV28
j_call: TRBJ1-5
clone_size: -
cdr3_nt: TGTGCCACCAACCGGGACAGCAATCAGCCCCAGCATTTT
cdr3_aa: CATNRDSNQPQHF

d_call: -
v_call: TRBV19
j_call: TRBJ2-4
clone_size: once
cdr3_nt: TGTGCCAGTAGAGGCTACGGCCGGGGTGACATTCAGTACTTC
cdr3_aa: CASRGYGRGDIQYF

d_call: TRBD2
v_call: TRBV9
j_call: TRBJ2-2
clone_size: once
cdr3_nt: TGTGCCAGCAGCGTTGACTCTAGCGGGGGACGCTTGGAGCTGTTTTTT
cdr3_aa: CASSVDSSGGRLELFF

d_call: -
v_call: TRBV30
j_call: TRBJ2-7
clone_size: -
cdr3_nt: TGTGCCTGGAGAAATGAGGCCCAGGGGCTCTCCGAGCAGTACTTC
cdr3_aa: CAWRNEAQGLSEQYF

d_call: -
v_call: TRBV5-4
j_call: TRBJ2-5
clone_size: -
cdr3_nt: TGTGCCAGCAGCTTCGCGGGGGCGCAGGGGACCCAGTACTTC
cdr3_aa: CASSFAGAQGTQYF

d_call: -
v_call: TRBV28
j_call: TRBJ1-2
clone_size: -
cdr3_nt: TGTGCCAGCACTCAGGTTTCCTATAACTATGGCTACACCTTC
cdr3_aa: CASTQVSYNYGYTF

d_call: -
v_call: TRBV29-1
j_call: TRBJ2-3
clone_size: -
cdr3_nt: TGCAGCGTTGGGGAAAGAGGGACTAGCACAGATACGCAGTATTTT
cdr3_aa: CSVGERGTSTDTQYF

d_call: -
v_call: TRBV5-4
j_call: TRBJ2-2
clone_size: once
cdr3_nt: TGTGCCAGCAGCACCGCGGCTGGGAACACCGGGGAGCTGTTTTTT
cdr3_aa: CASSTAAGNTGELFF

d_call: -
v_call: TRBV19
j_call: TRBJ1-1
clone_size: -
cdr3_nt: TGTGCCAGTCGAAGGGGGGAGCTAGCGAACACTGAAGCTTTCTTT
cdr3_aa: CASRRGELANTEAFF

d_call: -
v_call: TRBV5-1
j_call: TRBJ2-1
clone_size: once
cdr3_nt: TGCGCCAGCAGCCGGGACGCCACCGTCAATGAGCAGTTCTTC
cdr3_aa: CASSRDATVNEQFF

d_call: -
v_call: TRBV7-2
j_call: TRBJ1-2
clone_size: -
cdr3_nt: TGTGCCAGCAGCTTACAGGGAGGGGGTAACTATGGCTACACCTTC
cdr3_aa: CASSLQGGGNYGYTF

d_call: -
v_call: TRBV7-2
j_call: TRBJ1-2
clone_size: -
cdr3_nt: TGTGCCAGCAGCTTCGACAGCTATGGCTACACCTTC
cdr3_aa: CASSFDSYGYTF

d_call: -
v_call: TRBV27
j_call: TRBJ1-2
clone_size: -
cdr3_nt: TGTTCACAGCGGGTCTATGGCTACACCTTC
cdr3_aa: CSQRVYGYTF

d_call: -
v_call: TRBV4-2
j_call: TRBJ2-1
clone_size: once
cdr3_nt: TGTGCCAGCAGCCAGGACCTTGGCGAGACAGGGAGGAATGAGCAGTTCTTC
cdr3_aa: CASSQDLGETGRNEQFF

d_call: -
v_call: TRBV30
j_call: TRBJ2-7
clone_size: -
cdr3_nt: TGTGCCTGGATGGCGGAAACCTACGAGCAGTACTTC
cdr3_aa: CAWMAETYEQYF

d_call: -
v_call: TRBV28
j_call: TRBJ1-2
clone_size: -
cdr3_nt: TGTGCCAGTAATCAGGGGACTCTCGGCTACACCTTC
cdr3_aa: CASNQGTLGYTF

d_call: -
v_call: TRBV6-5
j_call: TRBJ1-1
clone_size: -
cdr3_nt: TGTGCCAGCAGTTACTCAGCAGGGTTGTCCACTGAAGCTTTCTTT
cdr3_aa: CASSYSAGLSTEAFF

d_call: -
v_call: TRBV10-3
j_call: TRBJ1-1
clone_size: -
cdr3_nt: TGTGCCATCAATAGGGGATGGAACACTGAAGCTTTCTTT
cdr3_aa: CAINRGWNTEAFF

d_call: -
v_call: TRBV28
j_call: TRBJ2-1
clone_size: -
cdr3_nt: TGTGCCAGCAGTTCCTTCAATGAGCAGTTCTTC
cdr3_aa: CASSSFNEQFF

d_call: -
v_call: TRBV9
j_call: TRBJ1-4
clone_size: -
cdr3_nt: TGTGCCAGCAGCGTAGGAACAGCTAATGAAAAACTGTTTTTT
cdr3_aa: CASSVGTANEKLFF

d_call: -
v_call: TRBV6-2/TRBV6-3
j_call: TRBJ1-5
clone_size: -
cdr3_nt: TGTGCCAGCAGTCCAGGACATAGCAATCAGCCCCAGCATTTT
cdr3_aa: CASSPGHSNQPQHF

d_call: -
v_call: TRBV19
j_call: TRBJ1-3
clone_size: -
cdr3_nt: TGTGCCACTAAGGACTACTCGACTGGAAACACCATATATTTT
cdr3_aa: CATKDYSTGNTIYF

d_call: TRBD1
v_call: TRBV11-1
j_call: TRBJ1-2
clone_size: -
cdr3_nt: TGTGCCAGCAGCTCGGGACAGGGTGGAAGCTACACCTTC
cdr3_aa: CASSSGQGGSYTF

d_call: -
v_call: TRBV18
j_call: TRBJ1-6
clone_size: -
cdr3_nt: TGTGCCAGCTCACCCACGTCCCCGGGTGGTTCACCCCTCCACTTT
cdr3_aa: CASSPTSPGGSPLHF

d_call: -
v_call: TRBV3-1/TRBV3-2
j_call: TRBJ2-6
clone_size: -
cdr3_nt: TGTGCCAGCAGCCAAGATGGTTCGGGGGCCAACGTCCTGACTTTC
cdr3_aa: CASSQDGSGANVLTF

d_call: -
v_call: TRBV10-3
j_call: TRBJ1-1
clone_size: few
cdr3_nt: TGTGCCATCAGGGAGACACTGAACACTGAAGCTTTCTTT
cdr3_aa: CAIRETLNTEAFF

d_call: TRBD2
v_call: TRBV27
j_call: TRBJ2-5
clone_size: -
cdr3_nt: TGTGCCAGCAGGATAATAGCGGGAGCAGAGACCCAGTACTTC
cdr3_aa: CASRIIAGAETQYF

d_call: TRBD2
v_call: TRBV6-2/TRBV6-3
j_call: TRBJ2-4
clone_size: -
cdr3_nt: TGTGCCAGCAGCCTAGCGGGTTCAAACATTCAGTACTTC
cdr3_aa: CASSLAGSNIQYF

d_call: TRBD1
v_call: TRBV20-1
j_call: TRBJ1-1
clone_size: -
cdr3_nt: TGCAGTGCTGGACAGGAGGGGGCTTTCTTT
cdr3_aa: CSAGQEGAFF

d_call: -
v_call: TRBV19
j_call: TRBJ2-2
clone_size: -
cdr3_nt: TGTGCCAGTAGCCGTCGGACCGCGAACACCGGGGAGCTGTTTTTT
cdr3_aa: CASSRRTANTGELFF